This T cell receptor beta chain was identified during a study of OX40 agonist ivuxolimab in advanced cancers. Clones were sequenced by immunoSEQ multiplex PCR, and TCRdb holds only the in-frame ones, with some missing. The table has approximately 70,000 clones, around nine tenths seen once. The germline V gene has CDR1 LNHDA and CDR2 SQIVND (reference sequence). The germline V and J ends were trimmed by 4 bases and 4 bases, with 6 bases remaining between them. CDR3 length: 12 residues. The sequence was collected from an adult with an advanced solid tumor such as melanoma, head and neck, liver or kidney cancer. The chain links TRBV19 to TRBJ2-3; D is uncertain. The sequencing here drew on CD4+ or CD8+ T cells sorted from blood, taken in a trial of the OX40 agonist ivuxolimab. The CDR3 bases are TGTGCCAGTAGTAGGCAGTCAGATACGCAGTATTTT. This sequence encodes CASSRQSDTQYF.